Each of the 27 T cell receptor beta chains below was sequenced from the same sample in a study of T cells in Graves' hyperthyroidism and ophthalmopathy. Template material for amplifying TCR beta CDR3 regions consisted of RNA transcripts. First-round RT-PCR targeting the TCR CDR3 was performed with the HTBI primer set. In TCRdb, the multiplex PCR reads were re-called with MiXCR into one record per CDR3 protein. The sample includes 550,000 to 650,000 distinct CDR3 sequences, less than 15% seen only once; the top ten take more than 11%. Sequenced material: blood. Every receptor here comes from a woman between 40 and 50 years old with Graves' hyperthyroidism.

This clonotype was counted many times. The chain combines TRBV14 with TRBJ2-7; maybe TRBD1 (6 bases). Per the germline V gene, CDR1 is SGHDN and CDR2 is FVKESK. Trimming took off 6 bases at V and 5 bases at J, with 17 bases between the two ends. This CDR3 spans 14 amino acids. CDR3 in DNA: TGTGCCAGCAGGGATGGGGGCGCCCCTAACGAGCAGTACTTC. It translates to CASRDGGAPNEQYF.

This clonotype was detected ten times or more. The J gene is TRBJ2-1, the V gene TRBV9; D possibly corresponds to TRBD1 (6 bases). Germline V gene sequence: CDR1 SGDLS, CDR2 YYNGEE. This CDR3 has 14 amino acids. V lost 6 bases and J 3 bases, leaving 13 bases between the germline ends. The CDR3 sequence: CASNLQGNYNEQFF. DNA for the CDR3: TGTGCCAGCAACCTACAGGGCAACTACAATGAGCAGTTCTTC. Supplemented by reference TRBV9 and TRBJ2-1, the full variable domain reads DSGVTQTPKHLITATGQRVTLRCSPRSGDLSVYWYQQSLDQGLQFLIQYYNGEERAKGNILERFSAQQFPDLHSELNLSSLELGDSALYFCASNLQGNYNEQFFGPGTRLTVL.

This clonotype was seen many times. The gene calls are TRBV2 and TRBJ1-5; D gene unclear. The CDR3 loop spans 15 amino acids. V was clipped by 1 base and J by 1 base, with 8 bases between them. Germline values: CDR1 SNHLY, CDR2 FYNNEI. DNA for the CDR3: TGTGCCAGCAGTGAAGGCGCGGGAAGCAATCAGCCCCAGCATTTT. As protein: CASSEGAGSNQPQHF.

There are a few counts of this clonotype. This chain uses TRBV10-1 with TRBJ2-2; D is ambiguous. The V gene lost 3 bases and the J gene lost 6 bases, with 8 bases spanning the gap. The CDR3 length is 13 residues. Germline V gene sequence: CDR1 WNHNN, CDR2 SYGVQD (reference sequence). This CDR3 is CASSEQYAGELFF. DNA of the CDR3: TGCGCCAGCAGTGAACAATACGCCGGGGAGCTGTTTTTT.

This clonotype has a count of ten or more. The chain joins TRBV20-1 to TRBJ1-2; D remains unclear. The length of the CDR3 is 13 residues. Germline lookup yields CDR1 DFQATT and CDR2 SNEGSKA (reference sequence). V was clipped by 2 bases and J by 4 bases, with 11 bases between them. This CDR3 is CSARPDRLYGYTF. In DNA, the CDR3 is TGCAGTGCTAGACCCGACCGCCTCTATGGCTACACCTTC.

This clonotype was counted between two and nine times. This chain links TRBV30 with TRBJ2-5, with unresolved D. V lost 0 bases, J lost 5 bases, and 7 bases lay in between. CDR1 GTSNPN and CDR2 SVGIG come from the germline V gene (reference sequence). CDR3 size: 12 residues. Here the CDR3 reads CAWSVIGETQYF. The CDR3, as DNA: TGTGCCTGGAGTGTAATAGGGGAGACCCAGTACTTC.

This clonotype was seen more than once but under ten times. V is TRBV29-1 and J is TRBJ2-2, with unresolved D. V lost 1 base to trimming and J lost 7 bases, with 7 bases between them. The CDR3 has 12 amino acids. The germline V gene has CDR1 SQVTM and CDR2 ANQGSEA. The chain's CDR3 is CSVEVRFGELFF. CDR3 DNA: TGCAGCGTTGAAGTGAGGTTCGGGGAGCTGTTTTTT.

Comments on this clonotype: Lacking the conserved final phenylalanine or tryptophan, this CDR3 likely reflects a read error. This sequence joins TRBV7-8 and TRBJ1-4; D may be TRBD1 (5 bases). This CDR3 contains 16 residues. Germline V gene sequence: CDR1 SGHVS, CDR2 FQNEAQ. The ends were cut back, 1 base at V and 4 bases at J, with 13 bases in the middle. DNA for the CDR3: TGTGCCAGCAGCTTAGGGATCGGGGGGTTTAATGAAAAACTGTTTCTT. This encodes CASSLGIGGFNEKLFL.

This clonotype was found many times. J is TRBJ2-7 and V is TRBV6-2 or TRBV6-3; maybe TRBD2 (5 bases). The ends were cut back, 2 bases at V and 1 base at J, with 12 bases in the middle. CDR1 MNHEY and CDR2 SVGEGT come from the germline V gene. The CDR3 is made up of 15 amino acids. The CDR3 DNA is TGTGCCAGCAGTTACGACGCCGGGAAATCCTACGAGCAGTACTTC. Protein sequence: CASSYDAGKSYEQYF.

Many counts were recorded for this clonotype. The chain recombines TRBV10-3 with TRBJ1-1; D unresolved. The ends were cut back, 2 bases at V and 1 base at J, with 2 bases in the middle. Germline CDR1 is ENHRY and CDR2 is SYGVKD. The CDR3 is 12 residues long. In DNA form, the CDR3 reads TGTGCCATCAGTGAGAGGAACACTGAAGCTTTCTTT. This encodes CAISERNTEAFF.

This chain joins TRBV27 and TRBJ1-6; the match to TRBD1 covers 11 bases. The CDR3 is made up of 15 amino acids. CDR1 MNHEY and CDR2 SMNVEV come from the germline V gene (reference sequence). V was clipped by 3 bases and J by 8 bases; unmatched bases: 3. Here the CDR3 reads CASSFMGQGDSPLHF. The CDR3 nucleotides are TGTGCCAGCAGTTTTATGGGACAGGGGGATTCACCCCTCCACTTT.

The rearrangement links TRBV9 to TRBJ2-6; D is unresolved. This CDR3 has 15 amino acids. Trimming stripped 0 bases from V and 4 bases from J, with 8 bases between. Germline loops: CDR1 SGDLS, CDR2 YYNGEE. The CDR3 sequence is CASSVGQAGANVLTF. In DNA, the CDR3 is TGTGCCAGCAGCGTAGGGCAGGCGGGGGCCAACGTCCTGACTTTC.

Many counts were recorded for this clonotype. The chain carries TRBV2 and TRBJ1-2; D ambiguous. Trimming pared 6 bases from V and 0 bases from J, leaving 8 bases between. Germline V gene data show CDR1 as SNHLY and CDR2 as FYNNEI. CDR3 size: 13 residues. CDR3 protein: CASRTSTNYGYTF. CDR3 in DNA: TGTGCCAGCAGGACATCAACTAACTATGGCTACACCTTC.

This clonotype showed up many times. The genes are TRBV6-1 and TRBJ1-4; D unresolved. This CDR3 has 14 amino acids. V was clipped by 4 bases and J by 0 bases, with 6 bases between them. Germline lookup yields CDR1 MNHNS and CDR2 SASEGT. CDR3 DNA sequence: TGTGCCAGCAGTGGTAGTCCAACTAATGAAAAACTGTTTTTT. Protein: CASSGSPTNEKLFF.

This clonotype was observed many times. J is TRBJ1-5 and V is TRBV27, with 10 bases identical to TRBD1. After removal of 2 bases from V and 9 bases from J, the junction contained 4 bases not matched to a gene. CDR1 and CDR2 (germline): MNHEY, SMNVEV (reference sequence). This CDR3 is built from 14 residues. CDR3 DNA sequence: TGTGCCAGCAGTTTAGGACAGGGGGTCGGGCCCCAGCATTTT. It translates to CASSLGQGVGPQHF.

This clonotype was seen only a few times. The chain employs TRBV7-8 and TRBJ2-6; the D gene could be TRBD1 or TRBD2 (5 bases each). CDR1 and CDR2 (germline): SGHVS, FQNEAQ. This CDR3 region has 16 residues. Trimming cost V 6 bases and J 0 bases, with 12 bases left between them. Written as DNA, the CDR3 is TGTGCCAGCAGTTGGGACCGGAGCTCTGGGGCCAACGTCCTGACTTTC. Residues: CASSWDRSSGANVLTF.

This clonotype was counted at least ten times. The chain uses TRBV5-1 and TRBJ1-1; TRBD1 agrees at 9 bases. Per the germline V gene, CDR1 is SGHRS and CDR2 is YFSETQ. The CDR3 spans 14 residues. V trimming: 2 bases; J trimming: 6 bases; junction bases outside the gene matches: 5. The CDR3 spells CASSFGTGMSEAFF. The CDR3 DNA sequence: TGCGCCAGCAGCTTTGGGACAGGGATGTCTGAAGCTTTCTTT.

V is TRBV3-1 and J is TRBJ2-7; D is unresolved. Between the trimmed V and J ends, which lost 3 bases and 0 bases, there was a span of 9 bases. The V gene's germline CDR1 is LGHDT and CDR2 YNNKEL (reference sequence). CDR3 length equals 14 residues. The CDR3 spells CASSQAKRSYEQYF. The CDR3 bases are TGTGCCAGCAGCCAGGCTAAACGCTCCTACGAGCAGTACTTC.

This clonotype occurred many times. The chain has TRBV6-1 and TRBJ2-7, with D perhaps matching TRBD1 (5 bases). V lost 1 base to trimming and J lost 3 bases, with 16 bases between them. Looked up from germline, CDR1 is MNHNS and CDR2 is SASEGT. The CDR3 has 16 amino acids. CDR3 in DNA: TGTGCCAGCAGTGAAGATTCCCGGACACTATTCTACGAGCAGTACTTC. Translation gives CASSEDSRTLFYEQYF.

The chain couples TRBV20-1 to TRBJ2-1; D is unresolved. V was shortened by 3 bases and J by 8 bases, with 11 bases between the two germline ends. Germline CDR1 DFQATT, CDR2 SNEGSKA (reference sequence). The CDR3 spans 12 residues. CDR3 in amino acids: CSASRLRHEQFF. The CDR3 DNA reads TGCAGTGCTAGCCGCCTTCGTCATGAGCAGTTCTTC.

This clonotype was picked up many times. V and J are TRBV20-1 and TRBJ2-5; the D gene is possibly TRBD1 (6 bases). V lost 2 bases and J 4 bases, leaving 11 bases between the germline ends. In germline, CDR1 is DFQATT, CDR2 SNEGSKA (reference sequence). The CDR3 has 13 residues. The CDR3 region has the DNA TGCAGTGCTAGAATCACAGGGACAGAGACCCAGTACTTC. Translating gives CSARITGTETQYF.

In its sample, this clonotype was seen a few times. This chain's CDR3 is CSVEFGRTYEQYF. In DNA, the CDR3 is TGCAGCGTTGAGTTCGGGCGTACCTACGAGCAGTACTTC. The chain carries TRBV29-1 and TRBJ2-7; D is undetermined. V lost 3 bases and J lost 2, with 11 bases in between. This CDR3 region has 13 residues. CDR1 SQVTM and CDR2 ANQGSEA come from the germline V gene.

This clonotype was seen ten or more times. V gene TRBV12-3 or TRBV12-4 combines with J gene TRBJ2-7, with 7 bases matching TRBD1. V shed 4 bases, J shed 5 bases, and the junction held 8 bases outside the gene matches. The CDR3 has 14 amino acids. CDR3 sequence reads: CASSWTGEGNEQYF. CDR3 coding DNA: TGTGCCAGCAGTTGGACAGGAGAGGGGAACGAGCAGTACTTC.

In this sample, this clonotype turned up many times. V is TRBV16 and J is TRBJ1-5; maybe TRBD1 (5 bases). Germline CDR1 KGHSY, CDR2 FQNENV. Trimming removed 6 bases from V and 3 bases from J, with 12 bases in between. The CDR3 runs 14 residues. The CDR3 is CASSLQGINQPQHF. The CDR3 coding sequence is TGTGCCAGCAGTCTGCAGGGAATCAATCAGCCCCAGCATTTT.

In this sample, this clonotype turned up many times. The chain couples TRBV11-2 to TRBJ2-7; D not certain. Between the trimmed V and J ends, which lost 2 bases and 0 bases, there was a span of 5 bases. Germline CDR1 is SGHAT and CDR2 is FQNNGV. There are 13 residues in the CDR3. This chain's CDR3 is CASSLQSSYEQYF. The DNA of the CDR3 is TGTGCCAGCAGCTTACAGAGCTCCTACGAGCAGTACTTC.

This clonotype was seen ten or more times. The V call is TRBV20-1, the J call TRBJ2-3, with TRBD2 matching over 13 bases. CDR1 and CDR2 from the germline V gene are DFQATT and SNEGSKA (reference sequence). V gave up 7 bases and J gave up 2 bases; unmatched junction bases: 15. The CDR3 consists of 18 residues. The CDR3 sequence: CSVIGTSGMLQATDTQYF. CDR3 nucleotide sequence: TGCAGTGTTATCGGGACTAGCGGGATGTTACAAGCCACAGATACGCAGTATTTT.

This clonotype was counted between two and nine times. This chain connects TRBV5-6 to TRBJ1-6, with 9 bases identical to TRBD1. Germline trimming cut 2 bases from V and 7 bases from J; bases unmatched to any gene: 7. Germline V gives CDR1 SGHDT, CDR2 YYEEEE. The length of the CDR3 is 16 residues. The CDR3 spells CASSLQGARGNSPLHF. The DNA of the CDR3 is TGTGCCAGCAGCTTACAGGGGGCGCGGGGGAATTCACCCCTCCACTTT.